The present TCR beta chain was sequenced within a study of T cells in Graves' hyperthyroidism and ophthalmopathy. Amplified TCR beta CDR3 regions came from RNA transcripts. A first-round RT-PCR of the TCR CDR3 used the HTBI primer set. Each CDR3 protein gets one entry after TCRdb re-called the multiplex PCR reads with MiXCR. The table lists roughly 800,000 distinct CDR3 sequences, over 35% of them singletons. This clonotype appeared many times. The length of the CDR3 is 14 residues. Germline assignment: CDR1 SNHLY and CDR2 FYNNEI. Trimming took off 1 base at V and 3 bases at J, with 6 bases between the two ends.

The clonotype was recovered from a man aged 18 to 30 with Graves' hyperthyroidism. Sequencing was carried out using blood. The chain carries TRBV2 and TRBJ2-2, with no clear D. CDR3 region: CASSEVRYTGELFF. CDR3 nucleotides: TGTGCCAGCAGTGAAGTCCGGTACACCGGGGAGCTGTTTTTT.